The rows below give T cell receptor beta chains drawn from one sample of a study of CD8 T cells in Susac syndrome. TCRdb called the immunoSEQ multiplex PCR reads again in MiXCR, with one record for every CDR3 protein. Among about 300,000 distinct CDR3 sequences listed, around 84% were seen once. Sequencing was done on a sample of CD8+ T cells from PBMCs. The receptors shown here come from a human donor with multiple sclerosis. The CDR3 runs from the conserved cysteine through the conserved F or W. The D gene is left open where the match is weak. The listing skips clone size in some rows; elsewhere it reads once, few, many or a size class.

d_call j_call clone_size v_call cdr3_aa cdr3_nt
TRBD2 TRBJ2-5 - TRBV5-6 CASSLRSSGRAGTQYF TGTGCCAGCAGCTTGAGATCGAGCGGGAGGGCCGGGACCCAGTACTTC
- TRBJ2-5 - TRBV6-5 CASSYATGAGETQYF TGTGCCAGCAGTTACGCTACAGGGGCGGGGGAGACCCAGTACTTC
- TRBJ2-4 - TRBV7-8 CASSPRMISEENIQYF TGTGCCAGCAGCCCGAGGATGATTAGTGAGGAAAACATTCAGTACTTC
- TRBJ2-7 few TRBV6-5 CASSPGAYEQYF TGTGCCAGCAGCCCCGGCGCGTACGAGCAGTACTTC
- TRBJ1-1 - TRBV7-3 CASSLSARNTEAFF TGTGCCAGCAGCTTGAGCGCTAGGAACACTGAAGCTTTCTTT
- TRBJ2-4 - TRBV7-9 CASSSRGRAKNVQYF TGTGCCAGCAGCTCCCGTGGGAGAGCCAAAAACGTTCAGTACTTC
- TRBJ2-7 - TRBV12-3/TRBV12-4 CASSFKQLGVQYF TGTGCCAGCAGTTTCAAACAGCTTGGGGTCCAGTACTTC
- TRBJ2-5 - TRBV3-1 CASSQDGPQLRETQYF TGTGCCAGCAGCCAAGATGGTCCACAACTCCGGGAGACCCAGTACTTC
- TRBJ1-1 - TRBV30 CAHEDVGGPNTEAFF TGTGCACACGAGGATGTCGGGGGCCCTAACACTGAAGCTTTCTTT
- TRBJ2-2 - TRBV15 CATSRTSDVSSPSAGELFF TGTGCCACCAGCCGAACCTCGGACGTCTCATCACCGAGTGCCGGGGAGCTGTTTTTT
- TRBJ2-1 - TRBV15 CATSTTIHEQFF TGTGCCACCAGCACCACAATCCATGAGCAGTTCTTC
TRBD2 TRBJ2-4 - TRBV3-1 CASSPGMIQRERGIQYF TGTGCCAGCAGCCCAGGAATGATCCAGCGGGAAAGGGGCATTCAGTACTTC
- TRBJ2-2 - TRBV28 CASWTLRNPGRRANTGELFF TGTGCCAGCTGGACCTTAAGAAACCCGGGGCGCCGGGCGAACACCGGGGAGCTGTTTTTT
TRBD1 TRBJ2-4 once TRBV7-8 CASSARTGLRDIQYF TGTGCCAGCAGCGCTAGGACAGGGCTAAGGGACATTCAGTACTTC
TRBD2 TRBJ2-7 - TRBV27 CASSWSGGGGLLAGSYEQYF TGTGCCAGCAGTTGGAGTGGGGGGGGCGGACTACTAGCGGGGTCCTACGAGCAGTACTTC
- TRBJ2-7 - TRBV5-1 CASSFVGESYEQYF TGCGCCAGCAGCTTTGTGGGGGAAAGCTACGAGCAGTACTTC
TRBD1 TRBJ2-7 - TRBV27 CASQAGQGPTYEQYF TGTGCCAGTCAGGCTGGACAGGGCCCAACCTACGAGCAGTACTTC
- TRBJ1-2 - TRBV2 CASRVADGYTF TGTGCCAGCAGGGTAGCTGATGGCTACACCTTC
TRBD2 TRBJ2-1 - TRBV3-1 CASSQVKLAGFNEQFF TGTGCCAGCAGCCAAGTAAAACTAGCGGGATTTAATGAGCAGTTCTTC
- TRBJ1-4 few TRBV5-1 CASSSRTATTFNEKLFF TGCGCCAGCAGCTCTAGGACAGCAACCACCTTTAATGAAAAACTGTTTTTT
TRBD2 TRBJ2-1 - TRBV11-2 CASSPISGRSYNEQFF TGTGCCAGCAGCCCCATTAGCGGGAGATCCTACAATGAGCAGTTCTTC
- TRBJ2-7 once TRBV27 CASTLRHHVSYEQYF TGTGCCAGCACTCTTCGGCACCACGTTTCCTACGAGCAGTACTTC
- TRBJ1-1 - TRBV11-2 CASSLLGRPGEWFF TGTGCCAGCAGCTTATTAGGGCGGCCCGGTGAATGGTTCTTT
TRBD1 TRBJ2-2 few TRBV12-3/TRBV12-4 CARQGGSGELFF TGTGCCAGACAGGGGGGCAGCGGGGAGCTGTTTTTT
- TRBJ2-7 - TRBV6-1 CASSEGLATIYEQYF TGTGCCAGCAGTGAAGGGTTAGCGACTATTTACGAGCAGTACTTC
- TRBJ2-5 - TRBV9 CASSVESGDKTQYF TGTGCCAGCAGCGTAGAAAGCGGGGACAAGACCCAGTACTTC
- TRBJ1-1 - TRBV3-1 CASSSQIEAFF TGTGCCAGCAGCTCTCAAATTGAAGCTTTCTTT